This TCR beta chain was retrieved from a study of blood T cells in healthy people across ages. This clonotype was seen at least ten times. Next came a second PCR, run for roughly 6 to 11 cycles, which used a sample-barcoded 5' primer along with a J-beta primer mix. TCRdb used MiXCR to reprocess the 5' RACE reads, holding one entry per CDR3 protein. This sample has 1.5 million to 2 million distinct CDR3 sequences, with about 30% found just once. The CDR3 is 14 amino acids. Trimming removed 5 bases from V and 3 bases from J; junction bases left unmatched: 6. CDR1 and CDR2 from the germline V gene are ENHRY and SYGVKD.

Input material: blood. The V gene is TRBV10-3, the J gene TRBJ1-1, with TRBD1 matching over 7 bases. The receptor was derived from a woman aged 25 to 39 in good health. This CDR3 reads CAISQLGTDTEAFF. The CDR3 nucleotides read TGTGCCATCAGTCAACTCGGGACAGACACTGAAGCTTTCTTT.